This TCR beta chain was found in a study of CD8 T cells in ankylosing spondylitis. Findings and limits, study-wide: Several of the motif variants were reported before in synovial fluid and blood from reactive arthritis.

MiXCR, run by TCRdb on the 5' RACE reads, gives a single entry per CDR3 protein. Among about 240,000 distinct CDR3 sequences listed, 20% to 30% were seen once. This clonotype has at least ten counts. Its target is unknown. Between the trimmed V and J ends, which lost 7 bases and 3 bases, there was a span of 12 bases. Germline V gives CDR1 DFQATT, CDR2 SNEGSKA (reference sequence). The CDR3 length is 12 residues. The receptor was isolated from a male donor with ankylosing spondylitis or in good health (not recorded which). J is TRBJ2-5 and V is TRBV20-1, with D perhaps TRBD1 or TRBD2 (5 bases each). Sequencing used blood, either unsorted or a sorted T cell fraction (not recorded which). The CDR3 is CSGGNGKETQYF. CDR3 sequence (DNA): TGCAGTGGGGGGAACGGGAAAGAGACCCAGTACTTC.